These T cell receptor beta chains were read from a single sample in a study of blood T cell repertoires in COVID-19. Some clones are missing from TCRdb's copy, which holds only in-frame ones; the method was immunoSEQ multiplex PCR. The sample lists approximately 280,000 clones; 75% to 90% were seen once. The specimen sequenced was peripheral blood. Receptors originate from a woman in her seventies with acute or convalescent COVID-19. Each CDR3 is given with its conserved first and last residue. Each record gives: J gene, D gene, V gene, clone size, CDR3 protein, CDR3 DNA. The D gene is left open where the match is weak. The listing skips clone size in some rows; elsewhere it reads once, few, many or a size class.

TRBJ1-1,.,TRBV19,.,CASSIDISMNTEAFF,TGTGCCAGTAGTATCGACATCTCGATGAACACTGAAGCTTTCTTT
TRBJ1-2,.,TRBV12-1,.,CASVAAVKDGYTF,TGTGCCAGCGTTGCGGCAGTTAAGGATGGCTACACCTTC
TRBJ2-1,TRBD1,TRBV11-3,.,CASSPGGSYNEQFF,TGTGCCAGCAGCCCAGGGGGCTCCTACAATGAGCAGTTCTTC
TRBJ1-6,TRBD1,TRBV10-1,.,CASSADRGNSPLHF,TGCGCCAGCAGCGCTGACAGGGGAAATTCACCCCTCCACTTT
TRBJ1-1,TRBD1,TRBV2,.,CASSLQGGNTEAFF,TGTGCCAGCAGCCTCCAGGGGGGGAACACTGAAGCTTTCTTT
TRBJ1-1,.,TRBV18,.,CASSPRGNTEAFF,TGTGCCAGCTCACCCAGGGGGAACACTGAAGCTTTCTTT
TRBJ2-7,TRBD2,TRBV13,.,CASSSSLAGGFGEQYF,TGTGCCAGCAGCTCCTCCCTAGCGGGGGGGTTCGGGGAGCAGTACTTC
TRBJ2-7,TRBD1,TRBV5-4,.,CASSSGTGLSEQYF,TGTGCCAGCAGCTCCGGGACAGGTCTTTCCGAGCAGTACTTC
TRBJ1-5,TRBD1,TRBV6-1,.,CASSDLSGQREYQPQHF,TGTGCCAGCAGTGACCTCTCGGGACAGAGGGAATATCAGCCCCAGCATTTT
TRBJ2-1,.,TRBV7-8,.,CASSFWPRRPLIYNEQFF,TGTGCCAGCAGCTTTTGGCCACGGAGGCCCCTTATCTACAATGAGCAGTTCTTC
TRBJ1-2,.,TRBV4-1,.,CASSQVTGSGYTF,TGCGCCAGCAGCCAAGTAACAGGGAGTGGCTACACCTTC
TRBJ2-7,TRBD1,TRBV2,.,CASSGQGRAYEQYF,TGTGCCAGCAGTGGACAGGGAAGAGCCTACGAGCAGTACTTC
TRBJ1-5,TRBD1,TRBV18,.,CASSEQGFNQPQHF,TGTGCCAGCTCAGAACAGGGGTTCAATCAGCCCCAGCATTTT
TRBJ2-3,TRBD1,TRBV10-3,.,CAISEGGQGIDTQYF,TGTGCCATCAGTGAGGGGGGACAGGGGATAGATACGCAGTATTTT
TRBJ1-1,.,TRBV18,.,CASSRDTNTEAFF,TGTGCCAGCTCACGGGACACGAACACTGAAGCTTTCTTT
TRBJ2-5,TRBD1,TRBV7-9,.,CASSLTGAQETQYF,TGTGCCAGCAGCTTGACAGGGGCCCAAGAGACCCAGTACTTC
TRBJ2-7,.,TRBV30,.,CAGRVSDRADEQYF,TGTGCCGGGAGGGTTTCGGACAGGGCGGACGAGCAGTACTTC
TRBJ1-2,.,TRBV18,once,CASSQQGTNYGYTF,TGTGCCAGCTCACAACAGGGCACTAACTATGGCTACACCTTC
TRBJ2-3,TRBD2,TRBV6-5,.,CASTSPRTSGGAQYF,TGTGCCAGCACGTCCCCTAGGACTAGCGGGGGGGCGCAGTATTTT
TRBJ2-2,.,TRBV6-5,.,CASSRGLEGGELFF,TGTGCCAGCAGTCGTGGACTTGAAGGCGGGGAGCTGTTTTTT
TRBJ1-5,.,TRBV30,.,CAWEEGGNQPQHF,TGTGCCTGGGAGGAAGGGGGCAATCAGCCCCAGCATTTT
TRBJ2-7,.,TRBV19,.,CASSIDQGSHYEQYF,TGTGCCAGTAGTATAGACCAGGGATCTCACTACGAGCAGTACTTC
TRBJ1-4,.,TRBV15,.,CATSRDGRIGATNEKLFF,TGTGCCACCAGCAGAGACGGCAGGATAGGGGCAACTAATGAAAAACTGTTTTTT